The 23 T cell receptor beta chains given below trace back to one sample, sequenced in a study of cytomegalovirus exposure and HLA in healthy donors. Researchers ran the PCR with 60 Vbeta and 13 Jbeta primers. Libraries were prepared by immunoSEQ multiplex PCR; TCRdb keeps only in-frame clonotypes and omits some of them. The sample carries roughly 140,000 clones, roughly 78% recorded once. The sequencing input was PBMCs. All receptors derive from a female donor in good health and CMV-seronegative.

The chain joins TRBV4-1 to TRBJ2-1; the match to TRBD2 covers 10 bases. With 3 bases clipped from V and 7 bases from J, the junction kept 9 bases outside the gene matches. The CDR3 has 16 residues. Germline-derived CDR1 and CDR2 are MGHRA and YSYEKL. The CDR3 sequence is CASSHPGTSALNEQFF. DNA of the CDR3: TGCGCCAGCAGCCACCCCGGGACTAGCGCTTTGAATGAGCAGTTCTTC.

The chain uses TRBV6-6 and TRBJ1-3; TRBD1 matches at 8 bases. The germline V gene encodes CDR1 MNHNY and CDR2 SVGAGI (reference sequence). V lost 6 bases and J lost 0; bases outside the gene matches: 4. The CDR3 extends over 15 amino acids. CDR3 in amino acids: CASRSQGASGNTIYF. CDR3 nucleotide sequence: TGTGCCAGCAGGTCTCAGGGGGCCTCTGGAAACACCATATATTTT.

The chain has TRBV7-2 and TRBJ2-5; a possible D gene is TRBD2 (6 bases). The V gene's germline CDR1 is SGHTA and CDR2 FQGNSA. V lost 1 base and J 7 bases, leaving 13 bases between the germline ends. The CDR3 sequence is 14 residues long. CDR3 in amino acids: CASSLVGAGGTQYF. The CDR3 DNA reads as TGTGCCAGCAGCTTAGTCGGGGCCGGGGGGACCCAGTACTTC. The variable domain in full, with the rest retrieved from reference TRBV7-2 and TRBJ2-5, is GAGVSQSPSNKVTEKGKDVELRCDPISGHTALYWYRQSLGQGLEFLIYFQGNSAPDKSGLPSDRFSAERTGGSVSTLTIQRTQQEDSAVYLCASSLVGAGGTQYFGPGTRLLVL.

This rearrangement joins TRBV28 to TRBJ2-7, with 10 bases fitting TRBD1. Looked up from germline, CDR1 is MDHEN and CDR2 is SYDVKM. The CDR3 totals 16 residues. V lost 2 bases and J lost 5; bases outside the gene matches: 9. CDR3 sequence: CASSLAAIGTGDEQYF. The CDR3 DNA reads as TGTGCCAGCAGTTTAGCCGCCATCGGGACAGGGGACGAGCAGTACTTC.

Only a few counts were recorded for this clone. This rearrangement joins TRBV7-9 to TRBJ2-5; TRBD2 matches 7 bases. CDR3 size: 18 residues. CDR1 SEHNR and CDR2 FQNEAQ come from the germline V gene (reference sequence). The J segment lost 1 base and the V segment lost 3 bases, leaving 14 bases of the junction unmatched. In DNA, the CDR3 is TGTGCCAGCAGCTTTAGAATTGCTAGCGGAACCGTCCAAGAGACCCAGTACTTC. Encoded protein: CASSFRIASGTVQETQYF.

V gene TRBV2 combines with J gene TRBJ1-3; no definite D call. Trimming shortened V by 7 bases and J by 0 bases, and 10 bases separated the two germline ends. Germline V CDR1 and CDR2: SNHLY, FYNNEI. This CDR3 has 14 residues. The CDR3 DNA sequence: TGTGCCAGCAAGCTTGGGCACTCTGGAAACACCATATATTTT. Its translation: CASKLGHSGNTIYF. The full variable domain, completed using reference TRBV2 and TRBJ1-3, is EPEVTQTPSHQVTQMGQEVILRCVPISNHLYFYWYRQILGQKVEFLVSFYNNEISEKSEIFDDQFSVERPDGSNFTLKIRSTKLEDSAMYFCASKLGHSGNTIYFGEGSWLTVV.

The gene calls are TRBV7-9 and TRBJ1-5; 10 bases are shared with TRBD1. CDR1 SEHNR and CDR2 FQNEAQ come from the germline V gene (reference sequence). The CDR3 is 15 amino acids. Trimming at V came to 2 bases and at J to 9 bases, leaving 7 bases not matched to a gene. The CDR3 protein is CASSLIDRGLRPQHF. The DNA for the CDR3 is TGTGCCAGCAGCTTAATTGACAGGGGGCTAAGGCCCCAGCATTTT.

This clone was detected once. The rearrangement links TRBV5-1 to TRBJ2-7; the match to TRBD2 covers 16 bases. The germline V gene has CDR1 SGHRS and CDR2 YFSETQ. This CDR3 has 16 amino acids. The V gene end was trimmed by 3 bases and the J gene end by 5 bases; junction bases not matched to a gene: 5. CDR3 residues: CASSSGTSGRAHEQYF. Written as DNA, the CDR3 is TGCGCCAGCAGCTCCGGGACTAGCGGGAGGGCTCACGAGCAGTACTTC. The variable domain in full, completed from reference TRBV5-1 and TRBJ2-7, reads KAGVTQTPRYLIKTRGQQVTLSCSPISGHRSVSWYQQTPGQGLQFLFEYFSETQRNKGNFPGRFSGRQFSNSRSEMNVSTLELGDSALYLCASSSGTSGRAHEQYFGPGTRLTVT.

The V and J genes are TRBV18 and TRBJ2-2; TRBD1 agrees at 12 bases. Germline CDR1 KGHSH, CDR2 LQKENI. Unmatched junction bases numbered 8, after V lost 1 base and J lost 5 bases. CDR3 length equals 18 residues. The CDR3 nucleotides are TGTGCCAGCTCACCACTACCGGGACAGGGGGCCTTTACCGGGGAGCTGTTTTTT. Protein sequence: CASSPLPGQGAFTGELFF.

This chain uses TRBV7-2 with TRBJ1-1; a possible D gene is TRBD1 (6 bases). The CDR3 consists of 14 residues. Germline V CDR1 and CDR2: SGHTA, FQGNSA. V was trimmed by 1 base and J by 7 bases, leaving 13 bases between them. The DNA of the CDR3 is TGTGCCAGCAGCTTAGGGTGGACAGCAAATGAAGCTTTCTTT. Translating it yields CASSLGWTANEAFF.

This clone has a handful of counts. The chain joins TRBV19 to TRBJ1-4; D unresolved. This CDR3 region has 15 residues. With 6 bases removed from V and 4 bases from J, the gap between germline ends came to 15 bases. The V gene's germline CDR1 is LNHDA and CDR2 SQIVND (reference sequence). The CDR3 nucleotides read TGTGCCAGTAGCCGGAACCAGGCACTTAATGAAAAACTGTTTTTT. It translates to CASSRNQALNEKLFF.

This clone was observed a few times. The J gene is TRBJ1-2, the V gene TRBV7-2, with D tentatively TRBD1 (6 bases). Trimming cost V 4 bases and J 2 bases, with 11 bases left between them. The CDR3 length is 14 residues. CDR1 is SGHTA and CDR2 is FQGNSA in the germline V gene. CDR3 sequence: CASSYRDRNYGYTF. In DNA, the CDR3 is TGTGCCAGCAGCTACCGAGACAGGAACTATGGCTACACCTTC.

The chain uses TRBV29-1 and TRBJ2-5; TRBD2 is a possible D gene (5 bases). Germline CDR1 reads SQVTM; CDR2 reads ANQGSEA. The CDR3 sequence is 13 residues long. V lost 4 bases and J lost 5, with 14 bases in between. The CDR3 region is CSVVRAGGETQYF. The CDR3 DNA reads TGCAGCGTTGTAAGGGCAGGCGGGGAGACCCAGTACTTC. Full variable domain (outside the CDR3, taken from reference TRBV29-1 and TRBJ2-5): SAVISQKPSRDICQRGTSLTIQCQVDSQVTMMFWYRQQPGQSLTLIATANQGSEATYESGFVIDKFPISRPNLTFSTLTVSNMSPEDSSIYLCSVVRAGGETQYFGPGTRLLVL.

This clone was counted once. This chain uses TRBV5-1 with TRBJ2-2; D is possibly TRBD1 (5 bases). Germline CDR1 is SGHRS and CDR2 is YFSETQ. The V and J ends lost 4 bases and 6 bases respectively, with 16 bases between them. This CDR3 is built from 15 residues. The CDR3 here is CASSVGEGKAGELFF. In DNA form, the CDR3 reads TGCGCCAGCAGCGTAGGGGAAGGGAAGGCCGGGGAGCTGTTTTTT. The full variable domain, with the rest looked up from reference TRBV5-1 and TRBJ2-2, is KAGVTQTPRYLIKTRGQQVTLSCSPISGHRSVSWYQQTPGQGLQFLFEYFSETQRNKGNFPGRFSGRQFSNSRSEMNVSTLELGDSALYLCASSVGEGKAGELFFGEGSRLTVL.

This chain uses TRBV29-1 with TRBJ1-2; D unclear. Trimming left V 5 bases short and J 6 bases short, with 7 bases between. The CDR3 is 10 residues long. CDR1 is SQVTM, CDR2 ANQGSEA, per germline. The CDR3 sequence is CSVFGHGYTF. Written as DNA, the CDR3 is TGCAGCGTTTTTGGGCATGGCTACACCTTC. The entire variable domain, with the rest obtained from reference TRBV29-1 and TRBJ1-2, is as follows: SAVISQKPSRDICQRGTSLTIQCQVDSQVTMMFWYRQQPGQSLTLIATANQGSEATYESGFVIDKFPISRPNLTFSTLTVSNMSPEDSSIYLCSVFGHGYTFGSGTRLTVV.

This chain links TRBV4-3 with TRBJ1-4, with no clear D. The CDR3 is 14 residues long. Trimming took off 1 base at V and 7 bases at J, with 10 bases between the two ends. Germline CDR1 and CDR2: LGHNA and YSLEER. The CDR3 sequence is CASSQGRRGEKLFF. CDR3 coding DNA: TGCGCCAGCAGCCAAGGGCGCCGGGGTGAAAAACTGTTTTTT.

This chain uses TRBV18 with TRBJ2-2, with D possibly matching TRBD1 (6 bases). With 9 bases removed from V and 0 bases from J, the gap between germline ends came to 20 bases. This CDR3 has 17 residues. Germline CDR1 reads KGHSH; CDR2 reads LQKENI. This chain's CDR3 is CASSIKSGQTNTGELFF. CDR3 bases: TGTGCCAGTTCTATAAAGTCGGGACAAACGAACACCGGGGAGCTGTTTTTT.

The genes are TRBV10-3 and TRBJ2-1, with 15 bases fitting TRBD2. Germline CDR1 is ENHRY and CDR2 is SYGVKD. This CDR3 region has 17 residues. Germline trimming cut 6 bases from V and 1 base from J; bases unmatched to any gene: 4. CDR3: CAISGTSGRNSYNEQFF. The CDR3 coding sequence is TGTGCCATCAGCGGGACTAGCGGGAGGAATTCCTACAATGAGCAGTTCTTC.

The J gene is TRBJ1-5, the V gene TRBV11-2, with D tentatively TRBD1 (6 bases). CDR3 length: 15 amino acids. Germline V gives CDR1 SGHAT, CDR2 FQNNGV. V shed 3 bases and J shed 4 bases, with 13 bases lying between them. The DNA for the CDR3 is TGTGCCAGCAGCTTTGATGGACAGAGTAATCAGCCCCAGCATTTT. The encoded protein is CASSFDGQSNQPQHF.

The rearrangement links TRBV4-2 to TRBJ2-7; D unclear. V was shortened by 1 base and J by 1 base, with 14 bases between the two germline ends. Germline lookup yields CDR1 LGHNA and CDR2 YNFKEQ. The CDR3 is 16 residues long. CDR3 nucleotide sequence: TGTGCCAGCAGCCAAGGTCTACAGCTATATTCCTACGAGCAGTACTTC. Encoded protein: CASSQGLQLYSYEQYF.

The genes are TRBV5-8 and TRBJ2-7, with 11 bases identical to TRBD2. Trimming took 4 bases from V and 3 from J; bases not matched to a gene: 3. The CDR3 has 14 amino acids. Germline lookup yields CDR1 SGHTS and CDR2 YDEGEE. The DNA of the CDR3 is TGTGCCAGCAGCCAGGGACTAGCGGTCTACGAGCAGTACTTC. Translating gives CASSQGLAVYEQYF.

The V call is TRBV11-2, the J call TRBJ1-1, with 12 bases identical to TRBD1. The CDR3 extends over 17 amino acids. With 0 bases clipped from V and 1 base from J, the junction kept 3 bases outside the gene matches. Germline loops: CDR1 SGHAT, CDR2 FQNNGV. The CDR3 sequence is CASSLEGTGGRNTEAFF. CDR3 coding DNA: TGTGCCAGCAGCTTAGAGGGGACAGGGGGCAGGAACACTGAAGCTTTCTTT.

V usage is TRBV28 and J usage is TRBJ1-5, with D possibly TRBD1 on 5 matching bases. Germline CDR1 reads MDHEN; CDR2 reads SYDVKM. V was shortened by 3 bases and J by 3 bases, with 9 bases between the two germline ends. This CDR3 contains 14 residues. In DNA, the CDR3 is TGTGCCAGCAGTTTCGCAGGGCTCAATCAGCCCCAGCATTTT. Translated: CASSFAGLNQPQHF.